This TCR beta chain emerged from a study of blood T cells in healthy people across ages. Donors ranged from roughly 6 to 95 years old and were healthy Caucasians in Russia. Roughly 10 milliliters was the volume of peripheral blood drawn from each donor. Germline V CDR1 and CDR2: LGHDT, YNNKEL (reference sequence). The CDR3 runs 13 residues. Trimming cost V 1 base and J 6 bases, with 8 bases left between them. Through a sample-barcoded 5' primer and a J-beta primer mix, a second PCR was run for 7 to 11 cycles. From the 5' RACE reads, TCRdb called clonotypes with MiXCR, one entry per CDR3 protein. This repertoire shows 1.8 million or so distinct CDR3 sequences, about two fifths found once; its top ten account for 20% to 25%.

The genes are TRBV3-1 and TRBJ2-3; D call uncertain. Sequencing was performed on blood. The clonotype comes from a human donor in good health. Here the CDR3 DNA reads TGTGCCAGCAGCCAAGTTCGCCGGGATACGCAGTATTTT. Protein sequence: CASSQVRRDTQYF.